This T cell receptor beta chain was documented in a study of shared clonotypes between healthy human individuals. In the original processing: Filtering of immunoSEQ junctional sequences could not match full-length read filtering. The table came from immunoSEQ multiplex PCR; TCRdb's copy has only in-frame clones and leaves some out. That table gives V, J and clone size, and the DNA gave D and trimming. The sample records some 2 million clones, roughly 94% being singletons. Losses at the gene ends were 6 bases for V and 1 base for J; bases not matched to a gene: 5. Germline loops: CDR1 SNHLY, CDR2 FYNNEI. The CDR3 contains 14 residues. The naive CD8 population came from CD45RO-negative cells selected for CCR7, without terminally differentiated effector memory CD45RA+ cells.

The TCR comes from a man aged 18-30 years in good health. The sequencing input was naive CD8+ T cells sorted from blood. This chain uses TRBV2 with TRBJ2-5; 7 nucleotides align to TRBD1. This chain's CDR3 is CASRSGTVQETQYF. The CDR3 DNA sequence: TGTGCCAGCAGATCCGGGACAGTCCAAGAGACCCAGTACTTC. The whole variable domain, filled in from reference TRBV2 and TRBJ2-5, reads EPEVTQTPSHQVTQMGQEVILRCVPISNHLYFYWYRQILGQKVEFLVSFYNNEISEKSEIFDDQFSVERPDGSNFTLKIRSTKLEDSAMYFCASRSGTVQETQYFGPGTRLLVL.